This T cell receptor (beta chain) was found in a study of cytomegalovirus exposure and HLA in healthy donors. Study-wide background: A data release that came early held approximately 85 million unique TCRs from HLA-typed donors. Study results and limitations: Some V segments, including TRBV6-2 and TRBV6-3, were excluded as indistinguishable. Earlier analysis looked at TCR beta V segments, and most were productive about 90% or about 30% of the time.

The PCR ran on 60 Vbeta and 13 Jbeta primers. Method: immunoSEQ multiplex PCR; TCRdb's copy keeps in-frame clones and lacks some. This table holds 160,000 or so clones, about 80% found once. Note on this clone: Its antigen is not identified. The sample has other DNA sequences that encode this CDR3 too.

Germline loops: CDR1 SGDLS, CDR2 YYNGEE. The ends were cut back, 2 bases at V and 6 bases at J, with 13 bases in the middle. The CDR3 loop spans 14 amino acids. This TCR was sampled from a man aged 30 to 45 in good health and CMV-seronegative. The chain uses TRBV9 and TRBJ2-3; D is perhaps TRBD1 (6 bases). The sequenced sample was PBMCs. CDR3 region: CASSVGGGADTQYF. The DNA of the CDR3 is TGTGCCAGCAGCGTCGGTGGGGGCGCCGATACGCAGTATTTT.